Below, 10 T cell receptor beta chains from the same sample are listed, as sequenced in a study of long-term antiretroviral therapy in people with HIV. The authors ran the immunoSEQ assay, v3.0, at survey level. Assay used: immunoSEQ multiplex PCR; TCRdb lists only in-frame clones, some missing. The repertoire holds 20,000 to 25,000 clones, with roughly 75% as singletons. The sample was unsorted PBMCs, taken 2.9 years after starting antiretroviral therapy. The receptors derive from a woman between 25 and 40 years old with HIV.

The rearrangement uses TRBV18 and TRBJ1-1, with no clear D. V was pared by 6 bases and J by 3 bases, with 17 bases between. This CDR3 is built from 15 residues. The germline gives CDR1 KGHSH, CDR2 LQKENI. The CDR3 DNA follows: TGTGCCAGCTCGCCCCGGATTGGCGATGACACTGAAGCTTTCTTT. Its translation: CASSPRIGDDTEAFF.

V and J are TRBV30 and TRBJ2-1; 7 bases are shared with TRBD2. There are 15 residues in the CDR3. Germline CDR1 is GTSNPN and CDR2 is SVGIG (reference sequence). Trimming removed 2 bases from V and 2 bases from J; junction bases left unmatched: 6. CDR3 sequence: CAWSITRGAYNEQFF. CDR3 in DNA: TGTGCCTGGAGTATCACACGGGGGGCCTACAATGAGCAGTTCTTC.

The gene calls are TRBV6-6 and TRBJ1-2, with D possibly TRBD1 on 5 matching bases. The germline V gene has CDR1 MNHNY and CDR2 SVGAGI (reference sequence). The CDR3 length is 13 residues. Trimming removed 6 bases at V and 3 bases at J, with 11 bases between. CDR3 DNA sequence: TGTGCCAGCAGCCTGGGGGGGGACTATGGCTACACCTTC. It yields the protein CASSLGGDYGYTF.

The rearrangement links TRBV10-2 to TRBJ1-1; D might be TRBD1 (6 bases). The V gene lost 6 bases and the J gene lost 1 base, with 12 bases spanning the gap. Germline V gene sequence: CDR1 WSHSY, CDR2 SAAADI. The CDR3 spans 14 residues. In nucleotides, the CDR3 is TGCGCCAGCAGCCTGACAGGCCCGAACACTGAAGCTTTCTTT. It codes for CASSLTGPNTEAFF.

This sequence joins TRBV25-1 and TRBJ1-1, with D uncertain. The CDR3 loop spans 13 amino acids. V gave up 5 bases and J gave up 3 bases, with 10 bases separating them. CDR1 and CDR2 from the germline V gene are MGHDK and SYGVNS. The CDR3 reads CASSRVMDTEAFF. In DNA, the CDR3 is TGTGCCAGCAGTCGCGTAATGGACACTGAAGCTTTCTTT.

The chain uses TRBV6-1 and TRBJ2-1; 12 bases are shared with TRBD2. The CDR3 extends over 15 amino acids. CDR1 is MNHNS, CDR2 SASEGT, per germline. After removal of 4 bases from V and 8 bases from J, the junction contained 6 bases not matched to a gene. The CDR3 reads CASSGWTSGVDEQFF. CDR3 coding DNA: TGTGCCAGCAGTGGCTGGACTAGCGGGGTGGATGAGCAGTTCTTC.

This clone has just one count. The chain joins TRBV7-9 to TRBJ2-7, with a possible D match to TRBD2 (6 bases). Trimming shortened V by 1 base and J by 1 base, and 14 bases separated the two germline ends. Looked up from germline, CDR1 is SEHNR and CDR2 is FQNEAQ (reference sequence). The length of the CDR3 is 16 residues. The CDR3 DNA follows: TGTGCCAGCAGCTTAGGGGGGGACTTTTATTCCTACGAGCAGTACGTC. Translating it yields CASSLGGDFYSYEQYV.

This clone was detected once. This chain connects TRBV5-1 to TRBJ1-3; D ambiguous. Germline V gene sequence: CDR1 SGHRS, CDR2 YFSETQ. Trimming removed 0 bases at V and 0 bases at J, with 10 bases between. The CDR3 is 16 amino acids. CDR3 sequence reads: CASSLAGGSSGNTIYF. The CDR3 DNA is TGCGCCAGCAGCTTGGCAGGTGGGAGCTCTGGAAACACCATATATTTT.

This chain connects TRBV5-1 to TRBJ1-1, with a weak D call TRBD1 (6 bases). CDR3 length: 12 residues. Between the trimmed V and J ends, which lost 4 bases and 8 bases, there was a span of 12 bases. The V gene's germline CDR1 is SGHRS and CDR2 YFSETQ. Here the CDR3 reads CASSASGAEAFF. The DNA for the CDR3 is TGCGCCAGCAGCGCCTCAGGGGCAGAAGCTTTCTTT.

The V call is TRBV11-2, the J call TRBJ2-2, with D perhaps matching TRBD1 (6 bases). The CDR3 is made up of 13 amino acids. Trimming shortened V by 1 base and J by 7 bases, and 7 bases separated the two germline ends. Germline loops: CDR1 SGHAT, CDR2 FQNNGV. CDR3 sequence: CASSLVRGGELFF. CDR3 sequence (DNA): TGTGCCAGCAGCTTAGTCAGGGGCGGGGAGCTGTTTTTT.